A selection of T cell receptor beta chains follows, all from one sample in a study of blood T cell repertoires in COVID-19. Libraries were prepared by immunoSEQ multiplex PCR; TCRdb keeps only in-frame clonotypes and omits some of them. The profile shows some 150,000 clones, 75% to 90% of them singletons. Sequenced material: peripheral blood. All receptors derive from a man between 60 and 75 years old with acute or convalescent COVID-19. Each CDR3 is given with its conserved first and last residue. D genes are given only for firm matches. Clone size is not always given. Where it is, it says once, few, many or a class for expanded clones.

>TRBD1|TRBJ1-6|TRBV7-9|-
TGTGCCAGCAGCTTATACGGTGGGACAGGGGCATCACCCCTCCACTTT
CASSLYGGTGASPLHF
>TRBD2|TRBJ2-1|TRBV3-1/TRBV3-2|-
TGTGCCAGCAGCCAGGCTGGACTAGCGGGACAGCCGCAGTTCTTC
CASSQAGLAGQPQFF
>TRBD2|TRBJ2-2|TRBV4-1|few
TGCGCCAGCAGCCAAAGCCCCCTTAGGGTTGGGAGCGGGGCGAACACCGGGGAGCTGTTTTTT
CASSQSPLRVGSGANTGELFF
>-|TRBJ1-3|TRBV3-1/TRBV3-2|once
TGTGCCAGCAGCCGTCGGTCCTCTGGAAACACCATATATTTT
CASSRRSSGNTIYF
>TRBD2|TRBJ2-3|TRBV4-2|-
TGTGCCAGCAGCCTAAGGACTAGCGGGAGTTCTTTTACAGATACGCAGTATTTT
CASSLRTSGSSFTDTQYF
>-|TRBJ1-5|TRBV5-5|once
TGTGCCAGCAGCTTGGACCTGTTGTCGGGGGTGAGCAATCAGCCCCAGCATTTT
CASSLDLLSGVSNQPQHF
>-|TRBJ2-1|TRBV7-6|-
TGTGCCAGCAGCTTAGCTATTAACCCAGGTTACTCCTACAATGAGCAGTTCTTC
CASSLAINPGYSYNEQFF
>TRBD1|TRBJ2-2|TRBV6-2/TRBV6-3|-
TGTGCCAGCAGCACCCGGGACAGGGCCACCGGGGAGCTGTTTTTT
CASSTRDRATGELFF
>-|TRBJ1-5|TRBV5-5|-
TGTGCCAGCAGCCTCCGGGGAAACAATCAGCCCCAGCATTTT
CASSLRGNNQPQHF
>TRBD1|TRBJ1-2|TRBV6-5|-
TGTGCCAGCAGTTACCCGGGACAGGGGGTCTATGGCTACACCTTC
CASSYPGQGVYGYTF
>TRBD1|TRBJ1-6|TRBV7-2|-
TGTGCCAGCAGCTTCCCGGACAGGGCTTCACCCCTCCACTTT
CASSFPDRASPLHF
>-|TRBJ1-4|TRBV6-1|-
TGTGCCAGCAGTGAATTCGGACAGACATCCCGAAAACTGTTTTTT
CASSEFGQTSRKLFF
>TRBD2|TRBJ2-6|TRBV5-1|-
TGCGCCAGCACCACCGCGGGGGGGCACGGGGCCAACGTCCTGACTTTC
CASTTAGGHGANVLTF
>TRBD1|TRBJ2-7|TRBV12-3/TRBV12-4|-
TGTGTCTCCGGGACAGACTCCTACGAGCAGTACTTC
CVSGTDSYEQYF
>-|TRBJ1-5|TRBV19|once
TGTGCCAGTAGTCGGGATAGCAATCAGCCCCAGCATTTT
CASSRDSNQPQHF
>-|TRBJ2-2|TRBV9|few
TGTGCCAGCAGCGTATCCAGCGATACGACCGGCGGGGAGCTGTTTTTT
CASSVSSDTTGGELFF
>TRBD1|TRBJ1-2|TRBV29-1|few
TGCAGCGTTCTTCCGGGACAGAGTCCTCACTATGGCTACACCTTC
CSVLPGQSPHYGYTF
>-|TRBJ1-2|TRBV5-1|few
TGCGCCAGCAGCTTGGTGGGGGCAGGGACGTCGGATGGCTACACCTTC
CASSLVGAGTSDGYTF
>-|TRBJ1-1|TRBV7-9|-
TGTGCCAGCAGCTTAAGGGGCAGCAACACTGAAGCTTTCTTT
CASSLRGSNTEAFF
>TRBD2|TRBJ2-3|TRBV7-9|-
TGTGCCAGCAGCTTATGGCGGGGGGGCGAAGATACGCAGTATTTT
CASSLWRGGEDTQYF
>-|TRBJ2-7|TRBV3-1/TRBV3-2|-
TGTGCCAGCAGCCCAAAAGTAGGGGGCGAGCAGTACTTC
CASSPKVGGEQYF
>-|TRBJ2-7|TRBV6-1|-
TGTGCCAGCAGTGAAGCCGGGAAACATATCTCCTCCTACGAGCAGTACTTC
CASSEAGKHISSYEQYF
>-|TRBJ2-7|TRBV7-5|-
TGTGCCAGAAGCTTTCGGGGGGACGAGCAGTACTTC
CARSFRGDEQYF
>-|TRBJ2-2|TRBV9|-
TGTGCCAGCAGCGTAGGCCAGGCCTCGGGGGAGCTGTTTTTT
CASSVGQASGELFF
>-|TRBJ1-5|TRBV19|-
TGTGCCAGTAGTCGGGGGGGCGCGGGCAATCAGCCCCAGCATTTT
CASSRGGAGNQPQHF
>TRBD1|TRBJ2-7|TRBV14|-
TGTGCCAGCAGCCGATTGGACAGGGGTTACGAGCAGTACTTC
CASSRLDRGYEQYF
>-|TRBJ2-5|TRBV21-1|-
TGTGCCAGCAGCAAAGTTCTAGCGGGAGGGGTCCAGTACTTC
CASSKVLAGGVQYF
>TRBD1|TRBJ2-2|TRBV29-1|few
TGCAGCGTTAGACAGGGCCGGGACACCGGGGAGCTGTTTTTT
CSVRQGRDTGELFF
>-|TRBJ1-3|TRBV10-3|once
TGTGCCATCAGTGAACTTCGCTGGACAGAATCTGGAAACACCATATATTTT
CAISELRWTESGNTIYF
>TRBD1|TRBJ2-7|TRBV19|-
TGTGCCAGTAGTACAAGACAGGGGGTCGCCGAGCAGTACTTC
CASSTRQGVAEQYF
>TRBD1|TRBJ1-1|TRBV5-1|-
TGCGCCAGCAGCTCAGGACAGGTCAACACTGAAGCTTTCTTT
CASSSGQVNTEAFF
>TRBD1|TRBJ2-4|TRBV16|-
TGTGCCAGCAGCCAATCTCAGGGGGCGTCGTGGAACATTCAGTACTTC
CASSQSQGASWNIQYF
>TRBD1|TRBJ1-4|TRBV19|-
TGTGCCAGTAGTCCGCTTGGGACAGGGTCCCCGGTAGAACTTGAAAAACTGTTTTTT
CASSPLGTGSPVELEKLFF
>-|TRBJ2-3|TRBV6-5|-
TGTGCCAGCAGCCCCGCGGGGGATACGCAGTATTTT
CASSPAGDTQYF
>-|TRBJ1-1|TRBV4-2|-
TGTGCCAGCAGCCAAGATTCCGGGAGAGGGAACACTGAAGCTTTCTTT
CASSQDSGRGNTEAFF
>TRBD1|TRBJ1-5|TRBV10-3|-
TGTGCCATCAGTGAGTTTAAGGGACAGGGATTCAATCAGCCCCAGCATTTT
CAISEFKGQGFNQPQHF
>TRBD1|TRBJ2-3|TRBV2|-
TGTGCCAGCAGTGCACAGGGGGCCCTAACGGATAGCACAGATACGCAGTATTTT
CASSAQGALTDSTDTQYF
>TRBD2|TRBJ2-5|TRBV7-2|-
TGTGCCAGCGGGCGGGAGGGGTCCTTTGACACCCAGTACTTC
CASGREGSFDTQYF
>-|TRBJ2-6|TRBV28|-
TGTGCCAGCAGTTTAAGAGCGGGCGGGCCAGGGGCCAACGTCCTGACTTTC
CASSLRAGGPGANVLTF
>-|TRBJ1-5|TRBV10-2|-
TGCGCCAGCAGGGAGGGAGGGTGGGCCAATCAGCCCCAGCATTTT
CASREGGWANQPQHF